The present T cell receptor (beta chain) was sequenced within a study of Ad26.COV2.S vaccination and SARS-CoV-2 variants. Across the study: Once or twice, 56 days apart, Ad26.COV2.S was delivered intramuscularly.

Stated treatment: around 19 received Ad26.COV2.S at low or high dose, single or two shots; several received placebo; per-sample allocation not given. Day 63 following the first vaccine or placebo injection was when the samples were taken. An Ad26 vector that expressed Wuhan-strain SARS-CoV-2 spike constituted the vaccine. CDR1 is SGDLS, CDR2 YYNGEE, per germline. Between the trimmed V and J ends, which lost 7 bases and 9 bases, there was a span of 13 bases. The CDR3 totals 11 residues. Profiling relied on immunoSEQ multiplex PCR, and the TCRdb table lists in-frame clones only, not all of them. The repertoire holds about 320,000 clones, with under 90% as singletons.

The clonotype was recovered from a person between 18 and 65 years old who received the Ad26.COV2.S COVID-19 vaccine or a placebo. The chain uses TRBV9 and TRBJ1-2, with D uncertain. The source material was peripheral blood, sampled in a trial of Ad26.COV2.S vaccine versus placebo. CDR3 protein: CASSLYSRYTF. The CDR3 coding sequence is TGTGCCAGCTCCTTATACTCTCGCTACACCTTC.